This record looks at one T cell receptor (beta chain) sequence and its context. The CDR3 sequence is 15 residues long. Looked up from germline, CDR1 is SQVTM and CDR2 is ANQGSEA. V gave up 7 bases and J gave up 3 bases, with 21 bases separating them. TCRdb keeps only in-frame clones here, not all; method: immunoSEQ multiplex PCR. Of approximately 730,000 clones in the sample, approximately 85% were seen once. This record comes from a study of shared T cell receptors in the human thymus. This sample also appeared in a second study, on human thymus T cells. That report adds: Thymus tissue was removed during corrective cardiac surgery. Thymic and blood repertoires seemed to show skewed V and J gene use. Unrelated individuals reportedly shared highly overlapping thymic TCR repertoires.

This receptor was identified in a girl under three years old with a congenital heart defect. The chain uses TRBV29-1 and TRBJ1-1; D is uncertain. Source material: thymocytes. The CDR3, as DNA: TGCAGCGCGCAAATTAAGGGAGGATTGCACACTGAAGCTTTCTTT. This gives the protein CSAQIKGGLHTEAFF.